The rows below give T cell receptor beta chains drawn from one sample of a study of spatial heterogeneity in lung cancer. Via MiXCR, TCRdb re-called the 5' RACE reads, giving one row per CDR3 protein. The table includes over 1,000 distinct CDR3 sequences, 9% to 14% detected once. The source material was lung tumor tissue, sampled at surgery. The source of these receptors is a male donor with early-stage non-small cell lung cancer. The CDR3 runs from the conserved cysteine through the conserved F or W. A D gene is named only where the DNA matches it firmly.

V gene | D gene | CDR3 protein
TRBV29-1 | . | CSSGTLNEQFF
TRBV30 | . | CAWSDNLSTDTQYF
TRBV20-1 | . | CSARVRTSSNIQYF
TRBV7-9 | TRBD1 | CASSLAGTGDGYTF
TRBV6-5 | . | CASSYSRPATNEKLFF
TRBV11-2 | . | CASSLVVSGNTIYF
TRBV13 | TRBD2 | CASSTRGVGETQYF
TRBV5-1 | TRBD2 | CASSLDGGSYEQFF
TRBV7-9 | TRBD1 | CASSFTGGLSYEQYF
TRBV9 | . | CASSVMSGGTDTQYF
TRBV5-1 | . | CASSIDMNTEAFF